The text below deals with one T cell receptor beta chain. These data belong to a study of T cell responses to AZD1222 COVID-19 vaccine. Data came from immunoSEQ multiplex PCR; TCRdb stores just in-frame clones and leaves some out. The sample yields about 140,000 clones, about 91% seen once. V shed 5 bases, J shed 5 bases, and the junction held 7 bases outside the gene matches. The germline V gene encodes CDR1 KGHDR and CDR2 SFDVKD. The CDR3 is made up of 15 amino acids. The chain carries TRBV24-1 and TRBJ2-1, with 8 bases identical to TRBD1. The sample was peripheral blood, taken 28 days after the second AZD1222 dose. The source of this sequence is an adult who received the AZD1222 COVID-19 vaccine. CDR3 coding DNA: TGTGCCACCAGTGCTGGGACAGGTGTCGACAATGAGCAGTTCTTC. Translating it yields CATSAGTGVDNEQFF.